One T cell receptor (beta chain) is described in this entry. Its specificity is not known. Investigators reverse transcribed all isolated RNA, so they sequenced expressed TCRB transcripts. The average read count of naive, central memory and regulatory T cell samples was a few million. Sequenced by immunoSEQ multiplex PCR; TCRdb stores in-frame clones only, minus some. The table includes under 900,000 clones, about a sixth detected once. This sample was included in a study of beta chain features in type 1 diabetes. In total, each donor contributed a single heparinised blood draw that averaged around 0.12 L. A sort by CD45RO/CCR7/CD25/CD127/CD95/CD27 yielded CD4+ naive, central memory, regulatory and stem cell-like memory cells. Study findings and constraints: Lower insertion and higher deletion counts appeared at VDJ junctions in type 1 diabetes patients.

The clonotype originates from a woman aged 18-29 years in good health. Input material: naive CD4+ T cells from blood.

CDR3 in amino acids: CASSISGRYEQYF. Here the CDR3 DNA reads TGTGCCAGCAGTATCAGCGGACGTTACGAGCAGTACTTC. The rearrangement links TRBV6-5 to TRBJ2-7, with D possibly matching TRBD2 (5 bases). The CDR3 is 13 amino acids. Trimming left V 5 bases short and J 4 bases short, with 12 bases between. Germline V gene data show CDR1 as MNHEY and CDR2 as SVGAGI.